The clone carrying this TCR beta chain turned up a few times. Antigen specificity is unknown. V lost 3 bases, J lost 7 bases, and 12 bases lay in between. Germline V gene sequence: CDR1 SEHNR, CDR2 FQNEAQ (reference sequence). The CDR3 has 13 amino acids. From the 5' RACE reads, TCRdb called clonotypes with MiXCR, one entry per CDR3 protein. The table lists some 290,000 distinct CDR3 sequences, about 16% of them singletons. These data belong to a study of T-cell memory formation after mild COVID-19. Study-wide background: Each donor largely had its own TCR clusters.

General study results and limits: The authors did not confirm SARS-CoV-2 specificity of second-wave clones peaking day 37. Day 15 to 85 contracting clones showed balanced CD4/CD8; day 15 to 37 expanders favored CD4+.

The sample comprised PBMCs or a T cell subset sorted from them (not recorded which). The source of this sequence is a man younger than 35 who had mild COVID-19 (a few samples of this study predate the infection). Cell type and time point are not known. The rearrangement uses TRBV7-9 and TRBJ2-5; D is ambiguous. The CDR3 bases are TGTGCCAGCAGCTTGCCGGGCCCTGGGACCCAGTACTTC. It translates to CASSLPGPGTQYF.